This entry concerns a single T cell receptor (beta chain). These data come from a study of blood T cell repertoires in COVID-19. V lost 6 bases, J lost 3 bases, and 17 bases lay in between. Germline V gene lookup returns CDR1 MNHEY and CDR2 SVGAGI. The CDR3 has 15 amino acids. The table came from immunoSEQ multiplex PCR; TCRdb's copy has only in-frame clones and leaves some out. The sample carries approximately 350,000 clones, about 89% recorded once. Material for sequencing was peripheral blood. The V call is TRBV6-5, the J call TRBJ1-1; D might be TRBD1 (5 bases). This sequence was found in a man aged 40-49 years with acute or convalescent COVID-19. The CDR3 region has the DNA TGTGCCAGCAGCCACCGGGGGATTGGGGACACTGAAGCTTTCTTT. Its protein product is CASSHRGIGDTEAFF.